The next 12 T cell receptor beta chains were all read from a single sample in a study of blood T cell repertoires in COVID-19 (TCRdb year 2020). Preparation of the library involved the immunoSEQ multiplex PCR assay. Sourced from immuneACCESS, this table was stored by TCRdb with only in-frame sequences that have V and J called. A share of the clones is absent; for the studies checked, an unresolved V gene accounts for under half, and the remainder has no known explanation. This sample holds roughly 120,000 clones; over 70% were observed only once. The ten top clones hold about 6.6% of the sample. Sequencing was done on a sample of peripheral blood. The receptors derive from a woman aged 45-60 years with acute or convalescent COVID-19.

V and J are TRBV5-6 and TRBJ2-3; 7 bases line up with TRBD1. The germline V gene encodes CDR1 SGHDT and CDR2 YYEEEE. The CDR3 consists of 17 residues. V dropped 0 bases and J dropped 2; count of bases not matched to a gene: 9. CDR3 sequence: CASSLDYRGTVTDTQYF. CDR3 DNA sequence: TGTGCCAGCAGCTTGGACTACAGGGGAACAGTCACAGATACGCAGTATTTT.

The V call is TRBV5-1, the J call TRBJ2-7, with D possibly TRBD1 on 6 matching bases. Germline values: CDR1 SGHRS, CDR2 YFSETQ. The V gene lost 6 bases and the J gene lost 3 bases, with 19 bases spanning the gap. CDR3 size: 15 residues. CDR3 sequence: CASTDPWTGHYEQYF. CDR3 sequence (DNA): TGCGCCAGCACCGACCCTTGGACGGGACACTACGAGCAGTACTTC.

The rearrangement joins TRBV3-1 (or the pseudogene TRBV3-2) to TRBJ2-1, with D hard to call. This CDR3 contains 17 residues. The germline gives CDR1 LGHDT, CDR2 YNNKEL (reference sequence). V lost 4 bases, J lost 0 bases, and 16 bases lay in between. CDR3 bases: TGTGCCAGCAGCCCCCCCGGCGGCCGAAGCTCCTACAATGAGCAGTTCTTC. It translates to CASSPPGGRSSYNEQFF.

The genes are TRBV29-1 and TRBJ2-7; maybe TRBD2 (5 bases). Germline assignment: CDR1 SQVTM and CDR2 ANQGSEA. The V end was cut by 4 bases, the J end by 2 bases, with 9 bases between. The CDR3 is 12 residues long. The CDR3 bases are TGCAGCGTTGTAAGCGGAGCCTACGAGCAGTACTTC. Its protein product is CSVVSGAYEQYF.

The sample holds one count of this clone. Here the CDR3 DNA reads TGTGCCAGCTCACCACGGTTCCTAGCGGTCACCGGGGAGCTGTTTTTT. Its protein product is CASSPRFLAVTGELFF. The chain employs TRBV18 and TRBJ2-2; TRBD2 matches at 7 bases. The CDR3 is made up of 16 amino acids. CDR1 and CDR2 (germline): KGHSH, LQKENI. Unmatched junction bases numbered 6, after V lost 1 base and J lost 4 bases.

The chain is built from TRBV5-4 and TRBJ2-6, with D possibly matching TRBD1 (6 bases). Trimming cost V 4 bases and J 4 bases, with 15 bases left between them. The CDR3 is 16 residues long. Germline CDR1 SGHNT, CDR2 YYREEE (reference sequence). This CDR3 is CASSLLGAKGANVLTF. In nucleotides, the CDR3 is TGTGCCAGCAGCCTTTTGGGGGCGAAAGGGGCCAACGTCCTGACTTTC.

V is TRBV5-8 and J is TRBJ2-7; D unresolved. In germline, CDR1 is SGHTS, CDR2 YDEGEE. The CDR3 extends over 15 amino acids. Trimming cost V 3 bases and J 4 bases, with 17 bases left between them. The CDR3 region is CASSSLLFTQYEQYF. The CDR3 bases are TGTGCCAGCAGCTCTCTCCTCTTCACCCAGTACGAGCAGTACTTC.

Here the CDR3 reads CARSLDSSGNTIYF. The CDR3 nucleotides are TGTGCCAGAAGCTTAGACAGCTCTGGAAACACCATATATTTT. The chain uses TRBV5-3 and TRBJ1-3; D is possibly TRBD1 (5 bases). Being an ORF, TRBV5-3 has a function that is uncertain. The CDR3 is made up of 14 amino acids. With 2 bases removed from V and 0 bases from J, the gap between germline ends came to 6 bases.

The CDR3 here is CASILGVPNTGELFF. CDR3 sequence (DNA): TGCGCCAGCATCCTAGGGGTGCCGAACACCGGGGAGCTGTTTTTT. The genes are TRBV5-1 and TRBJ2-2; D might be TRBD1 (5 bases). CDR1 is SGHRS and CDR2 is YFSETQ in the germline V gene. The CDR3 runs 15 residues. V was trimmed by 6 bases and J by 0 bases, leaving 12 bases between them.

This clone has a single count. The chain is built from TRBV5-1 and TRBJ1-2; a weak D match, TRBD1 (6 bases). This CDR3 has 13 residues. Germline V gives CDR1 SGHRS, CDR2 YFSETQ. V lost 4 bases, J lost 5 bases, and 12 bases lay in between. CDR3 sequence reads: CASSDQGSYGYTF. CDR3 bases: TGCGCCAGCAGCGATCAGGGGAGTTATGGCTACACCTTC.

The chain couples TRBV3-1 (or the pseudogene TRBV3-2) to TRBJ1-1; unclear D gene. Germline CDR1 LGHDT, CDR2 YNNKEL (reference sequence). V lost 4 bases, J lost 4 bases, and 16 bases lay in between. This CDR3 region has 15 residues. For the CDR3, the DNA is TGTGCCAGCAGCCTCACTTCAGGTTTCGGCACTGAAGCTTTCTTT. This codes for CASSLTSGFGTEAFF.

This clone was observed once. The chain links TRBV6-5 to TRBJ1-2; a possible D gene is TRBD1 (5 bases). The CDR3 spans 13 residues. Trimming shortened V by 8 bases and J by 0 bases, and 10 bases separated the two germline ends. Germline V gives CDR1 MNHEY, CDR2 SVGAGI. The CDR3 protein is CASRQNPNYGYTF. CDR3 nucleotide sequence: TGTGCCAGCCGACAGAACCCTAACTATGGCTACACCTTC.